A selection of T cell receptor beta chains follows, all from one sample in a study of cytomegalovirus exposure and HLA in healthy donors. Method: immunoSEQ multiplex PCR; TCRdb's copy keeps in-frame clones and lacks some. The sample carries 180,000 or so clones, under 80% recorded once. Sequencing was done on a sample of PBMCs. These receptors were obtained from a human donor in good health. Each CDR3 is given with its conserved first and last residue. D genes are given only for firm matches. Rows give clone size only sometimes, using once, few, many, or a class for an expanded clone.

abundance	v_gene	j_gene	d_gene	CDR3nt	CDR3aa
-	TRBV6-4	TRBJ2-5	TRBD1	TGTGCCAGCAGTCACCAGGGGGCGGGCGAGACCCAGTACTTC	CASSHQGAGETQYF
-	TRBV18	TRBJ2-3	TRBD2	TGTGCCAGCTCACCGCGAACTAGCGGGGGAACAGATACGCAGTATTTT	CASSPRTSGGTDTQYF
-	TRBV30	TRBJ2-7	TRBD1	TGTGCCTGGAGTGCAAATCCGGACAGGGTCGAGCAGTACTTC	CAWSANPDRVEQYF
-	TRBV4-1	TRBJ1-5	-	TGCGCCAGCAGCCAAGGACAGGTGGGGGGCAATCAGCCCCAGCATTTT	CASSQGQVGGNQPQHF
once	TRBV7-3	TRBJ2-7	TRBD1	TGTGCCAGCAGCTTAGACAGGGGCTACGAGCAGTACTTC	CASSLDRGYEQYF
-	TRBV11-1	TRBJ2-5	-	TGTGCCAGCAGCTTTCAACTCCAGGATCCGCAGTACTTC	CASSFQLQDPQYF
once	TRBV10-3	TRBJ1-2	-	TGTGCCATCAGTGTGGGGCAAGGCTATGGCTACACCTTC	CAISVGQGYGYTF
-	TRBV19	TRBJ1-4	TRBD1	TGTGCCAGTAGCAAAGGACAGGGGGAGGAAAAACTGTTTTTT	CASSKGQGEEKLFF
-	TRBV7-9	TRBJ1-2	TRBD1	TGTGCCAGCAGCCGAGAACAGGGGCTCTATGGCTACACCTTC	CASSREQGLYGYTF
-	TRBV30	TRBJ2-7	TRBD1	TGTGCCTGGGGGGGACAGGGGTGGGGTGAGCAGTACTTC	CAWGGQGWGEQYF
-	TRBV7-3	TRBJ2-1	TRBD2	TGTGCCAGCAGCCTAACTCCGGGACTAGCGGGGGAGAATGAGCAGTTCTTC	CASSLTPGLAGENEQFF
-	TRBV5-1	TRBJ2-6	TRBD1	TGCGCCAGCAGCACCGGGACAGGGAATGGGGCCAACGTCCTGACTTTC	CASSTGTGNGANVLTF
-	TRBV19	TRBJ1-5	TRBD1	TGTGCCAGTAGTATAAGGGGGCTTATGCAGCCCCAGCATTTT	CASSIRGLMQPQHF
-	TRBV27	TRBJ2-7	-	TGTGCCAGCAGTTTAAGGGGGGGGGCATCCTACGAGCAGTACTTC	CASSLRGGASYEQYF
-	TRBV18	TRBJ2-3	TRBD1	TGTGCCAGCTCACCAAGGTCAGGGGGCGGCGATACGCAGTATTTT	CASSPRSGGGDTQYF
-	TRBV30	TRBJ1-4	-	TGTGCCTGGAGTCGAACAGGGTTCAATGAAAAACTGTTTTTT	CAWSRTGFNEKLFF
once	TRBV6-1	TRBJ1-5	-	TGTGCCAGCAGTGAAAGGCCAGGGAGCAATCAGCCCCAGCATTTT	CASSERPGSNQPQHF
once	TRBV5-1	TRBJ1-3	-	TGCGCCAGCAGCTTGGCAGGGGCGCGGGGAAACACCATATATTTT	CASSLAGARGNTIYF
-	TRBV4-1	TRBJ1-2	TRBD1	TGCGCCAGCAGCCAAAGATTGGTCGGGACAGGAGCTAACTATGGCTACACCTTC	CASSQRLVGTGANYGYTF
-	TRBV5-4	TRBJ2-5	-	TGTGCCAGCAGCTGGGCCCAAGAGACCCAGTACTTC	CASSWAQETQYF
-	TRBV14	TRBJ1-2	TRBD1	TGTGCCAGCAGCTTTCAACCGGGACAGGGGGAGTTCCTCTTC	CASSFQPGQGEFLF
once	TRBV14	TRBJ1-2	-	TGTGCCAGCAGAGCCGATTTAAACTATGGCTACACCTTC	CASRADLNYGYTF
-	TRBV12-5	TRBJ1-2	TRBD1	TGTGCTAGTGGTTTAGGACAGGGCTTGGTGGGCTACACCTTC	CASGLGQGLVGYTF
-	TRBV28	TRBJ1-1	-	TGTGCCAGCAGTTTACCAGGGATGAACACTGAAGCTTTCTTT	CASSLPGMNTEAFF
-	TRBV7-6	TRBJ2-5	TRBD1	TGTGCCAGCAGCCAAACAGGGGTCCAAGAGACCCAGTACTTC	CASSQTGVQETQYF
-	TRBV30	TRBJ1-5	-	TGTGCCTGGACCCGAGGCAGTGCCTCCAATCAGCCCCAGCATTTT	CAWTRGSASNQPQHF
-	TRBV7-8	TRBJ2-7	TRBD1	TGTGCCAGCAGCGGGGGACATATGGGGCGCTGGACAGGGGAGCAGTACTTC	CASSGGHMGRWTGEQYF
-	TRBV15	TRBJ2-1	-	TGTGCCACCAGCACCCTCCTACAGGGCAATGAGCAGTTCTTC	CATSTLLQGNEQFF
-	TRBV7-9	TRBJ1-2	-	TGTGCCAGCAGCTTAGCGGGCACAAACTATGGCTACACCTTC	CASSLAGTNYGYTF
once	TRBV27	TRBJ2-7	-	TGTGCCAGCAGTTTCCAGGGTTCCTCCTACGAGCAGTACTTC	CASSFQGSSYEQYF
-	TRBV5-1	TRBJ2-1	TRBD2	TGCGCCAGCAGCACCGCGACTAGCGGCTCCTACAATGAGCAGTTCTTC	CASSTATSGSYNEQFF
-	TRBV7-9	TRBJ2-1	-	TGTGCCAGCAGCTTAGAGGTAGGGAGGAATGAGCAGTTCTTC	CASSLEVGRNEQFF
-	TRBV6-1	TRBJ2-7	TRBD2	TGTGCCAGCAGTGACGGTCTAGCGGGGGGGGACGAGCAGTACTTC	CASSDGLAGGDEQYF
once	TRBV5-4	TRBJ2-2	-	TGTGCCAGCACCCCGGAGAGCGGGGAGCTGTTTTTT	CASTPESGELFF
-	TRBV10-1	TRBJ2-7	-	TGCGCCAGCAGTGAGGCTAGCTCCTACGAGCAGTACTTC	CASSEASSYEQYF
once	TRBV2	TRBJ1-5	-	TGTGCCAGCAGCCTCCGGGGGGATCAGCCCCAGCATTTT	CASSLRGDQPQHF
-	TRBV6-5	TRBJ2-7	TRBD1	TGTGCCAGCAGGCCGGGACAGGGGTTTTACGAGCAGTACTTC	CASRPGQGFYEQYF
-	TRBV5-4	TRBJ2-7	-	TGTGCCAGCAGCCAAGAGGGTGTAGCGCGGGAGCAGTACTTC	CASSQEGVAREQYF
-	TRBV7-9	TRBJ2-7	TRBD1	TGTGCCAGCAGCTTCGGACAGGCCCACGAGCAGTACTTC	CASSFGQAHEQYF
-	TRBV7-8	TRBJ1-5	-	TGTGCCAGCAGCTTAGGCCCAACGGTGCAGGGGCTGCAGCCCCAGCATTTT	CASSLGPTVQGLQPQHF
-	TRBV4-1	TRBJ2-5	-	TGCGCCAGCAGCCAAGACCTTGGCGGGGAAGAGACCCAGTACTTC	CASSQDLGGEETQYF
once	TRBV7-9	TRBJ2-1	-	TGTGCCAGCAGCACGGGGGTCGTCCTCCTACGCAATGAGCAGTTCTTC	CASSTGVVLLRNEQFF
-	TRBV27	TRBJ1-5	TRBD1	TGTGCCAGCAGTCGGACAGGGAGGGATCAGCCCCAGCATTTT	CASSRTGRDQPQHF
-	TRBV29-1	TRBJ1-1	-	TGCAGCGTAGCTCTTGAGACAGCGAACACTGAAGCTTTCTTT	CSVALETANTEAFF
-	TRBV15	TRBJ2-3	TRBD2	TGTGCCACCAGCGGACTAGCGGGGGGCTCTTTAACTAGCACAGATACGCAGTATTTT	CATSGLAGGSLTSTDTQYF
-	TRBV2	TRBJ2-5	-	TGTGCCAGCAGTGAGCGGGGCCTAGAGACCCAGTACTTC	CASSERGLETQYF
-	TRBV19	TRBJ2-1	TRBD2	TGTGCCAGTAGTTCCCGGACTAGCTCCTACAATGAGCAGTTCTTC	CASSSRTSSYNEQFF
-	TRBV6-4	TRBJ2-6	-	TGTGCCAGCACCCCGACAGGCTTTAACTCTGGGGCCAACGTCCTGACTTTC	CASTPTGFNSGANVLTF
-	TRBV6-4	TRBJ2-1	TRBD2	TGTGCCAGCAGTGACTCTCTAGCGGGGGGGCGAAATGAGCAGTTCTTC	CASSDSLAGGRNEQFF
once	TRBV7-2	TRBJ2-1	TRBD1	TGTGCCAGCAGCTTAGTTCCGGGACAGGGTGGAGGTGAGCAGTTCTTC	CASSLVPGQGGGEQFF
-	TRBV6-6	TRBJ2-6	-	TGTGCCAGCAGTTACCAGACAGTCCCTGGGGCCAACGTCCTGACTTTC	CASSYQTVPGANVLTF
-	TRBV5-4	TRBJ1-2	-	TGTGCCAGCAGACGTGACAACGCTAACTATGGCTACACCTTC	CASRRDNANYGYTF
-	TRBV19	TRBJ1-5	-	TGTGCCAGTACCCAACCGCTACAGGGTCGAGGCAATCAGCCCCAGCATTTT	CASTQPLQGRGNQPQHF
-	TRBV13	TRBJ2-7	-	TGTGCCAGCAGCCCCGTTTTAAGGGGGAGTGAGCAGTACTTC	CASSPVLRGSEQYF
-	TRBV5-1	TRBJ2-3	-	TGCGCCAGCAGCTTGGGCCACAATCAGGGAGATACGCAGTATTTT	CASSLGHNQGDTQYF
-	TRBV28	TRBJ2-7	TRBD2	TGTGCCAGCAGTTCCCCCCCGGGCGGGAGCTCCTACGAGCAGTACTTC	CASSSPPGGSSYEQYF
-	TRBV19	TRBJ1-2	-	TGTGCCAGTAGACACCTGTCGGGACAAGCTAACTATGGCTACACCTTC	CASRHLSGQANYGYTF
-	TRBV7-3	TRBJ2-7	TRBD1	TGTGCCAGCAGCTCCGGGACAGGGGCCTGCGAGCAGTACTTC	CASSSGTGACEQYF
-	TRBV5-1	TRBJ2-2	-	TGCGCCAGCAGCGCCCGGGATGAGGCCACCGGGGAGCTGTTTTTT	CASSARDEATGELFF
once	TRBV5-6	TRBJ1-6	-	TGTGCCAGCAGCTTGGCAGGATATAATTCACCCCTCCACTTT	CASSLAGYNSPLHF